This TCR beta chain was documented in a study of blood T cell repertoires in COVID-19. Across the whole study: Samples of COVID-19 (acute and convalescent) were obtained from the United States, Italy and Spain. PBMCs, B-cell-depleted T cells, or T cells provided the cDNA or gDNA that made up the material.

Per the original data handling: For nucleated cells, counts were estimated from reference gene primer amplification. Only in-frame clones appear in the TCRdb table, and some are missing; sequencing was by immunoSEQ multiplex PCR. V and J calls and clone size come straight from that table; D and trimming were deduced from the DNA. The profile covers 97,000 or so clones, with approximately 85% appearing a single time and 8.5% to 10% taken by the ten largest. The CDR3 runs to 17 residues. V dropped 4 bases and J dropped 0 bases, with 15 bases sitting between them. Germline CDR1 is KGHDR and CDR2 is SFDVKD.

The chain couples TRBV24-1 to TRBJ2-1, with D perhaps matching TRBD1 (6 bases). Sequencing used peripheral blood. This sequence originates from a man aged 40-50 years with active or convalescent COVID-19. CDR3 residues: CATSERDKGSSYNEQFF. In nucleotides, the CDR3 is TGTGCCACCAGTGAAAGGGACAAGGGGAGCTCCTACAATGAGCAGTTCTTC.